The 26 T cell receptor beta chains presented below share a single source sample, sequenced in a study of T cell responses to AZD1222 COVID-19 vaccine. Repertoires were generated with immunoSEQ multiplex PCR, while TCRdb's copy carries only in-frame clones and drops some. The repertoire consists of roughly 120,000 clones, with 88% occurring once and the leading ten covering under 4.5%. This specimen consisted of peripheral blood, obtained on day 0 of AZD1222 vaccination. Source of these receptors: an adult in good health.

This clone appeared a single time. This chain links TRBV19 with TRBJ2-2; 10 bases map to TRBD2. The J segment lost 4 bases and the V segment lost 6 bases, leaving 5 bases of the junction unmatched. Germline loops: CDR1 LNHDA, CDR2 SQIVND (reference sequence). CDR3 length: 15 amino acids. The CDR3 is CASRVSGGTTGELFF. The CDR3 nucleotides are TGTGCCAGTAGGGTTAGCGGGGGGACCACCGGGGAGCTGTTTTTT.

The rearrangement joins TRBV11-2 to TRBJ1-2; 7 bases match TRBD1. The CDR3 has 16 residues. CDR1 SGHAT and CDR2 FQNNGV come from the germline V gene. J was trimmed by 4 bases and V by 6 bases; bases with no gene match: 14. The CDR3 sequence: CASRRGLGGDRYGYTF. The DNA of the CDR3 is TGTGCCAGCAGACGGGGTCTAGGGGGCGATCGCTATGGCTACACCTTC.

V is TRBV9 and J is TRBJ2-3; D perhaps matches TRBD2 (6 bases). The V gene's germline CDR1 is SGDLS and CDR2 YYNGEE. The CDR3 runs 16 residues. Deletions cut 4 bases from V and 0 bases from J, with 15 bases between. The CDR3 loop is CASSIRDFTSTDTQYF. As DNA, the CDR3 is TGTGCCAGCAGCATTAGGGACTTTACGAGCACAGATACGCAGTATTTT.

The chain has TRBV6-6 and TRBJ1-4, with D hard to call. The germline V gene has CDR1 MNHNY and CDR2 SVGAGI (reference sequence). This CDR3 is 15 amino acids long. V lost 6 bases and J lost 1, with 12 bases in between. This chain's CDR3 is CASSPGLGTNEKLFF. CDR3 nucleotides: TGTGCCAGCAGCCCTGGCCTGGGAACTAATGAAAAACTGTTTTTT.

The chain links TRBV15 to TRBJ1-1; D is unclear. This CDR3 has 12 residues. CDR1 and CDR2 from the germline V gene are LNHNV and YYDKDF (reference sequence). V lost 1 base and J lost 8, with 8 bases in between. As DNA, the CDR3 is TGTGCCACCAGCAGAGTAGTGGACGAAGCTTTCTTT. It codes for CATSRVVDEAFF.

The chain is built from TRBV7-8 and TRBJ2-7, with D maybe TRBD2 (5 bases). Per the germline V gene, CDR1 is SGHVS and CDR2 is FQNEAQ. Trimming removed 6 bases from V and 6 bases from J, with 12 bases in between. The CDR3 extends over 12 amino acids. Here the CDR3 DNA reads TGTGCCAGCAGTGGACCGGGGTCCGAGCAGTACTTC. Its translation: CASSGPGSEQYF.

The chain is built from TRBV7-2 and TRBJ2-7, with 9 bases lining up with TRBD2. The germline V gene encodes CDR1 SGHTA and CDR2 FQGNSA. CDR3 length: 15 residues. With V trimmed by 3 bases and J by 0 bases, 3 bases remained unmatched. CDR3 amino acids: CASSFLAGSSYEQYF. For the CDR3, the DNA is TGTGCCAGCAGCTTCCTAGCGGGGAGCTCCTACGAGCAGTACTTC.

The chain links TRBV27 to TRBJ1-5; 8 bases map to TRBD1. The CDR3 contains 16 residues. V trimming: 6 bases; J trimming: 2 bases; junction bases outside the gene matches: 9. The germline V gene encodes CDR1 MNHEY and CDR2 SMNVEV (reference sequence). The CDR3 sequence is CASRKGQGAGNQPQHF. For the CDR3, the DNA is TGTGCCAGCAGAAAAGGCCAGGGGGCTGGCAATCAGCCCCAGCATTTT.

The chain recombines TRBV10-3 with TRBJ1-2; weak D call: TRBD1 (6 bases). The germline V and J ends were trimmed by 9 bases and 3 bases, with 14 bases remaining between them. Germline loops: CDR1 ENHRY, CDR2 SYGVKD. The CDR3 is made up of 13 amino acids. CDR3 sequence (DNA): TGTGCCATGGGTCCGGGGGCGGACTATGGCTACACCTTC. Protein product: CAMGPGADYGYTF.

V and J are TRBV5-8 and TRBJ1-2; no firm D call. The CDR3 loop spans 14 amino acids. Germline V lookup: CDR1 SGHTS, CDR2 YDEGEE. Trimming stripped 4 bases from V and 2 bases from J, with 12 bases between. CDR3 sequence (DNA): TGTGCCAGCAGCAAGACGGTGGGCAACTATGGCTACACCTTC. This encodes CASSKTVGNYGYTF.

This chain links TRBV7-8 with TRBJ1-2; D is possibly TRBD1 (6 bases). V gave up 0 bases and J gave up 8 bases, with 7 bases separating them. Germline CDR1 SGHVS, CDR2 FQNEAQ. The CDR3 covers 12 residues. CDR3 nucleotide sequence: TGTGCCAGCAGCTTAGCACAGGGCGGCTACACCTTC. Translated: CASSLAQGGYTF.

V usage is TRBV29-1 and J usage is TRBJ1-2; D unclear. The V end lost 0 bases, the J end lost 2 bases, and 10 bases lay between the germline ends. The CDR3 is 14 amino acids. Looked up from germline, CDR1 is SQVTM and CDR2 is ANQGSEA. CDR3 sequence (DNA): TGCAGCGTTGAAGAGGGTAACGGAAACTATGGCTACACCTTC. Translated, it gives CSVEEGNGNYGYTF.

The chain carries TRBV7-3 and TRBJ2-3, with TRBD2 matching 11 bases. The ends lost 5 bases at V and 0 bases at J; junction bases unmatched: 7. CDR3 length: 17 residues. Germline assignment: CDR1 SGHTA and CDR2 FQGTGA. The CDR3 here is CASSIGTSGTSTDTQYF. CDR3 coding DNA: TGTGCCAGCAGCATCGGGACTAGCGGAACTAGCACAGATACGCAGTATTTT.

V gene TRBV27 combines with J gene TRBJ2-1, with a weak D call TRBD1 (6 bases). Trimming cost V 3 bases and J 0 bases, with 12 bases left between them. The germline V gene has CDR1 MNHEY and CDR2 SMNVEV (reference sequence). This CDR3 is built from 16 residues. CDR3 loop: CASSFTGGSSYNEQFF. CDR3 sequence (DNA): TGTGCCAGCAGTTTCACTGGGGGCAGCTCCTACAATGAGCAGTTCTTC.

This chain links TRBV20-1 with TRBJ1-2; weak D call: TRBD1 (5 bases). With 3 bases removed from V and 2 bases from J, the gap between germline ends came to 19 bases. CDR3 length: 16 amino acids. CDR1 is DFQATT and CDR2 is SNEGSKA in the germline V gene (reference sequence). CDR3 DNA: TGCAGTGCTAGTTCCAGGGCCTTACCTTTAAACTATGGCTACACCTTC. This translates into CSASSRALPLNYGYTF.

The J gene is TRBJ2-2, the V gene TRBV7-8; 9 positions agree with TRBD1. V gave up 5 bases and J gave up 6 bases; unmatched junction bases: 1. This CDR3 has 13 residues. Looked up from germline, CDR1 is SGHVS and CDR2 is FQNEAQ. This CDR3 is CASSTGGSGELFF. The CDR3 nucleotides read TGTGCCAGCAGCACAGGGGGCTCCGGGGAGCTGTTTTTT. Full variable domain (missing parts from reference TRBV7-8 and TRBJ2-2): GAGVSQSPRYKVAKRGQDVALRCDPISGHVSLFWYQQALGQGPEFLTYFQNEAQLDKSGLPSDRFFAERPEGSVSTLKIQRTQQEDSAVYLCASSTGGSGELFFGEGSRLTVL.

J is TRBJ2-7 and V is TRBV6-2 or TRBV6-3; D not resolved. Germline CDR1 reads MNHEY; CDR2 reads SVGEGT. The CDR3 runs to 12 residues. Trimming shortened V by 6 bases and J by 2 bases, and 8 bases separated the two germline ends. CDR3 sequence (DNA): TGTGCCAGCAGCCGCCCAGCCTACGAGCAGTACTTC. It codes for CASSRPAYEQYF.

In the case of this clone: A junction boundary mismatches the germline segment, possibly from a read error. V gene TRBV11-2 combines with J gene TRBJ2-7; tentatively, D is TRBD1 or TRBD2 (5 bases each). The CDR3 covers 11 residues. CDR1 is SGHAT and CDR2 is FQNNGV in the germline V gene. The CDR3 coding sequence is TGTGCCAGCAGCCACCGGGACCACATGTCCTTC. Encoded protein: CASSHRDHMSF.

The chain joins TRBV27 to TRBJ2-7; D could derive from TRBD1 or TRBD2 (7 bases each). From germline, CDR1 is MNHEY and CDR2 SMNVEV (reference sequence). There are 14 residues in the CDR3. The V end was cut by 3 bases, the J end by 7 bases, with 16 bases between. The CDR3 region has the DNA TGTGCCAGCAGTTTCGACAGGGCCGGGGGGGAGCAGTACTTC. This codes for CASSFDRAGGEQYF.

This clone was recorded once. The V call is TRBV14, the J call TRBJ2-1, with 7 positions matching TRBD2. CDR3 length: 12 residues. J was trimmed by 16 bases and V by 4 bases; bases with no gene match: 10. Germline V gene data show CDR1 as SGHDN and CDR2 as FVKESK. CDR3 DNA sequence: TGTGCCAGCAGCCGTGGACTAGTGGGCCCATTCTTC. This translates into CASSRGLVGPFF.

The V call is TRBV28, the J call TRBJ1-4; tentatively, D is TRBD1 (6 bases). V lost 3 bases and J 5 bases, leaving 10 bases between the germline ends. Germline loops: CDR1 MDHEN, CDR2 SYDVKM. This CDR3 contains 14 residues. The CDR3 DNA reads as TGTGCCAGCAGTTTGGGGGGACAAAATGAAAAACTGTTTTTT. Amino acid sequence: CASSLGGQNEKLFF.

The chain uses TRBV2 and TRBJ1-3; D call uncertain. Trimming took off 6 bases at V and 0 bases at J, with 12 bases between the two ends. The CDR3 extends over 15 amino acids. Germline CDR1 and CDR2: SNHLY and FYNNEI. This CDR3 is CASSADTISGNTIYF. In DNA, the CDR3 is TGTGCCAGCAGCGCCGACACAATCTCTGGAAACACCATATATTTT.

V usage is TRBV6-2 or TRBV6-3 and J usage is TRBJ1-5; unclear D gene. The CDR3 covers 18 residues. CDR1 MNHEY and CDR2 SVGEGT come from the germline V gene. The ends were cut back, 0 bases at V and 1 base at J, with 16 bases in the middle. This CDR3 reads CASSYSLTTQQSNQPQHF. CDR3 DNA sequence: TGTGCCAGCAGTTACTCCCTGACAACCCAACAGAGCAATCAGCCCCAGCATTTT.

The V gene is TRBV11-3, the J gene TRBJ2-7; the match to TRBD1 covers 8 bases. The CDR3 is 15 amino acids. Trimming at V came to 4 bases and at J to 3 bases, leaving 8 bases not matched to a gene. Germline V gene lookup returns CDR1 SGHNT and CDR2 YENEEA. The chain's CDR3 is CASSSNRDRIYEQYF. The CDR3 DNA sequence: TGTGCCAGCAGCTCAAACCGGGACAGGATCTACGAGCAGTACTTC.

The V gene is TRBV5-1, the J gene TRBJ2-1, with 10 bases fitting TRBD1. The CDR3 covers 15 residues. Germline CDR1 SGHRS, CDR2 YFSETQ. The V and J ends lost 3 bases and 5 bases, in that order; junction bases with no gene match: 5. Written as DNA, the CDR3 is TGCGCCAGCAGCTACTGGACAGGGGGTAACAATGAGCAGTTCTTC. Translating gives CASSYWTGGNNEQFF.

This clone turned up a few times. The chain recombines TRBV24-1 with TRBJ2-1; D is ambiguous. From germline, CDR1 is KGHDR and CDR2 SFDVKD. The CDR3 extends over 11 amino acids. V shed 8 bases and J shed 4 bases, with 5 bases lying between them. Here the CDR3 reads CATKSYNEQFF. Here the CDR3 DNA reads TGTGCCACCAAGAGTTACAATGAGCAGTTCTTC.